These 15 T cell receptor beta chains were all obtained from the same sample, sequenced in a study of high-grade serous ovarian cancer treatment subgroups. Tumor tissue was taken before any definitive surgery or chemotherapy was given. The protocol was immunoSEQ multiplex PCR, while the TCRdb copy is restricted to in-frame clones and leaves out a portion. The sample has over 1,500 clones, roughly 87% seen once. Input material: tumor tissue. These receptors were obtained from a human donor with high-grade serous ovarian cancer.

The chain carries TRBV6-5 and TRBJ1-1; D unresolved. Germline assignment: CDR1 MNHEY and CDR2 SVGAGI. V lost 1 base and J lost 3, with 6 bases in between. The CDR3 loop spans 13 amino acids. CDR3 nucleotides: TGTGCCAGCAGTTACTTCGGTGACACTGAAGCTTTCTTT. Its protein is CASSYFGDTEAFF.

The V gene is TRBV27, the J gene TRBJ1-2, with a possible D match to TRBD1 (5 bases). This CDR3 is 15 amino acids long. Germline V CDR1 and CDR2: MNHEY, SMNVEV (reference sequence). V lost 3 bases to trimming and J lost 8 bases, with 19 bases between them. The CDR3 DNA follows: TGTGCCAGCAGTTTTTTTGGTGAGGGGATGGGGGGCTACACCTTC. Protein product: CASSFFGEGMGGYTF.

This clone appeared once. V usage is TRBV21-1 and J usage is TRBJ2-5. TRBV21-1 is a pseudogene locus. The CDR3 covers 12 residues. DNA for the CDR3: TGTGCCAGGACAGCGAACTTACGCGGGCAGTACTTC. Protein product: CARTANLRGQYF.

CDR3 coding DNA: TGTGCCAGCAGCTCAATGGTCCCCCCCCTCACTGAAGCTTTCTTT. It specifies CASSSMVPPLTEAFF. This chain uses TRBV7-9 with TRBJ1-1; D is unclear. This CDR3 is built from 15 residues. Germline V gene sequence: CDR1 SEHNR, CDR2 FQNEAQ (reference sequence). Trimming cost V 4 bases and J 4 bases, with 16 bases left between them.

This clone was seen just once. The rearrangement links TRBV30 to TRBJ1-1; 7 nucleotides align to TRBD1. Germline assignment: CDR1 GTSNPN and CDR2 SVGIG (reference sequence). V gave up 0 bases and J gave up 13 bases; unmatched junction bases: 11. The CDR3 totals 13 residues. This CDR3 is CAWSVPGDRSVFF. In DNA form, the CDR3 reads TGTGCCTGGAGTGTACCAGGGGACAGAAGTGTTTTCTTT.

The chain employs TRBV29-1 and TRBJ1-2; D perhaps matches TRBD1 (5 bases). This CDR3 region has 13 residues. V shed 1 base and J shed 5 bases, with 11 bases lying between them. The V gene's germline CDR1 is SQVTM and CDR2 ANQGSEA. The CDR3 spells CSVEGQGPYGYTF. CDR3 coding DNA: TGCAGCGTTGAAGGGCAGGGCCCGTATGGCTACACCTTC.

This chain joins TRBV9 and TRBJ1-6, with 7 positions matching TRBD1. Germline V lookup: CDR1 SGDLS, CDR2 YYNGEE. CDR3 length: 14 residues. V gave up 4 bases and J gave up 6 bases; unmatched junction bases: 4. The CDR3 is CASSRGQSNSPLHF. The CDR3 DNA sequence: TGTGCCAGCAGCCGGGGACAGAGTAATTCACCCCTCCACTTT.

Regarding this clone: This may be a read error, as it is one base from a much larger clone. The chain uses TRBV27 and TRBJ2-2; perhaps TRBD2 as D (5 bases). CDR1 is MNHEY and CDR2 is SMNVEV in the germline V gene (reference sequence). The CDR3 is 15 residues long. The CDR3: CAGSLSGFASGELFF. CDR3 nucleotides: TGTGCCGGCAGTTTATCGGGGTTTGCCTCCGGGGAGCTGTTTTTT.

The rearrangement joins TRBV11-1 to TRBJ2-7, with D possibly matching TRBD1 (5 bases). With 5 bases removed from V and 6 bases from J, the gap between germline ends came to 11 bases. Germline V CDR1 and CDR2: SGHAT, FQDESV (reference sequence). This CDR3 is 12 amino acids long. The CDR3 is CASSVDTLEQYF. CDR3 nucleotide sequence: TGTGCCAGCAGCGTGGACACCCTCGAGCAGTACTTC.

The CDR3 nucleotides are TGTGCCAGCAGGGGACAAGGCAAAAACATTCAGTACTTC. This sequence encodes CASRGQGKNIQYF. The chain recombines TRBV6-1 with TRBJ2-4; a weak D match, TRBD1 (6 bases). V was pared by 6 bases and J by 3 bases, with 9 bases between. The CDR3 is 13 amino acids. Per the germline V gene, CDR1 is MNHNS and CDR2 is SASEGT.

V is TRBV29-1 and J is TRBJ2-1, with a weak D call TRBD1 (5 bases). Germline CDR1 reads SQVTM; CDR2 reads ANQGSEA. Between the trimmed V and J ends, which lost 1 base and 5 bases, there was a span of 12 bases. The CDR3 extends over 14 amino acids. The CDR3 spells CSVEGRQKNNEQFF. In DNA form, the CDR3 reads TGCAGCGTTGAAGGCCGACAGAAAAACAATGAGCAGTTCTTC.

Comment on this clone: The junction departs from the called germline gene at one end, perhaps through a read error. This chain joins TRBV4-1 and TRBJ2-2; D is undetermined. The germline CDR1 and CDR2 sequences are MGHRA and YSYEKL. This CDR3 is 14 amino acids long. The CDR3 DNA follows: TGCGCCAGCAGTCAAGGCCAGGTTAACGGGGAGCTGTTTTTT. This gives the protein CASSQGQVNGELFF.

This CDR3 reads CASSLGGEMNTEAFF. In nucleotides, the CDR3 is TGTGCCAGCAGCTTAGGGGGTGAGATGAACACTGAAGCTTTCTTT. The V gene is TRBV7-9, the J gene TRBJ1-1; the D is unclear. The V end lost 1 base, the J end lost 0 bases, and 9 bases lay between the germline ends. This CDR3 is 15 amino acids long. Germline-derived CDR1 and CDR2 are SEHNR and FQNEAQ (reference sequence). The whole variable domain, filled in from reference TRBV7-9 and TRBJ1-1, reads DTGVSQNPRHKITKRGQNVTFRCDPISEHNRLYWYRQTLGQGPEFLTYFQNEAQLEKSRLLSDRFSAERPKGSFSTLEIQRTEQGDSAMYLCASSLGGEMNTEAFFGQGTRLTVV.

The rearrangement links TRBV5-1 to TRBJ1-2; a possible D gene is TRBD1 (5 bases). This CDR3 is built from 11 residues. Trimming took off 8 bases at V and 5 bases at J, with 10 bases between the two ends. Germline assignment: CDR1 SGHRS and CDR2 YFSETQ. The CDR3 spells CASGTVYGYTF. The CDR3, as DNA: TGCGCCAGTGGGACCGTATATGGCTACACCTTC.

This chain uses TRBV23-1 with TRBJ2-3, with 9 nucleotides matching TRBD1. TRBV23-1 has ORF status, its function being uncertain. After removal of 2 bases from V and 5 bases from J, the junction contained 17 bases not matched to a gene. The CDR3 is 19 amino acids. DNA for the CDR3: TGCGCCAGCAGTCAACACCCTTCCGGGACAGGGTTTTGTAGAGATACGCAGTATTTT. It translates to CASSQHPSGTGFCRDTQYF.